This T cell receptor (beta chain) is from a study of cytomegalovirus exposure and HLA in healthy donors. On this clone: Its matching antigen is unknown.

The study, taken as a whole, reports: The authors later found HLA-associated TCR beta chains more clonally expanded than equally common others. TCR beta V- and J-gene trimming was later associated with a missense DCLRE1C variant.

Losses at the gene ends were 2 bases for V and 6 bases for J; bases not matched to a gene: 5. The CDR3 extends over 15 amino acids. The germline gives CDR1 LNHNV, CDR2 YYDKDF (reference sequence). The PCR ran on 60 Vbeta and 13 Jbeta primers. Libraries were prepared by immunoSEQ multiplex PCR; TCRdb keeps only in-frame clonotypes and omits some of them. The sample lists about 160,000 clones; almost 80% were seen once. The sequencing input was PBMCs. The clonotype was recovered from a man between 25 and 39 years old in good health and CMV-seronegative. The chain joins TRBV15 to TRBJ2-1; 9 nucleotides align to TRBD1. The CDR3 here is CATSRPGQGPNEQFF. The DNA for the CDR3 is TGTGCCACCAGCAGACCGGGACAGGGACCCAATGAGCAGTTCTTC.